A few counts support the clone carrying this TCR beta chain. These data are taken from a study of patients and donors after allogeneic stem cell transplantation. TCRdb called the RT-PCR reads again in MiXCR, with one record for every CDR3 protein. The sample gives tens of thousands of distinct CDR3 sequences, approximately 26% of which show up once; about 25% is in the top ten. With 2 bases clipped from V and 0 bases from J, the junction kept 7 bases outside the gene matches. The CDR3 consists of 16 residues. Germline-derived CDR1 and CDR2 are MNHNY and SVGAGI (reference sequence). The TCR sequence derives from a human donor who was either an allogeneic HSCT recipient or a stem cell or donor lymphocyte infusion donor (not recorded which). It is not recorded whose cells these are; they may come from a transplant donor. The chain links TRBV6-6 to TRBJ2-7; 7 bases align to TRBD2. The specimen was blood, either unsorted or a sorted T cell fraction (not recorded which). CDR3 bases: TGTGCCAGCAGTTACCCGGACGGCGGGAGCTCCTACGAGCAGTACTTC. Amino acids: CASSYPDGGSSYEQYF.